These T cell receptor beta chains were read from a single sample in a study of blood T cell repertoires in COVID-19. TCRdb's copy holds only in-frame clones and misses some; the assay was immunoSEQ multiplex PCR. The profile shows roughly 43,000 clones, roughly 84% of them singletons. The sample comprised peripheral blood. These receptors were taken from a human donor in a cohort sampled during active COVID-19. Both conserved end residues are part of each CDR3. Each record gives: clone size, V gene, D gene, J gene, CDR3 DNA, CDR3 protein. A D gene is named only where the DNA matches it firmly. Clone size, where shown, is once, few, many, or a class for clones that have expanded.

>once|TRBV7-2|TRBD2|TRBJ2-7
TGTGCCAGCAGCTCAGCAGGCGGGGGGACCTACGAGCAGTACTTC
CASSSAGGGTYEQYF
>NA|TRBV5-6|TRBD2|TRBJ2-1
TGTGCCAGCAGCTTGGACGGGGAGGGCTCCTACAATGAGCAGTTCTTC
CASSLDGEGSYNEQFF
>once|TRBV15|NA|TRBJ1-4
TGTGCCACCAGCAGAGGACAAACGGCACTTAATGAAAAACTGTTTTTT
CATSRGQTALNEKLFF
>NA|TRBV7-9|NA|TRBJ1-1
TGTGCCAGCAGCTTACCGGTGAACACTGAAGCTTTCTTT
CASSLPVNTEAFF
>NA|TRBV9|NA|TRBJ1-3
TGTGCCAGCAGCGTAGCCGGTGACATCGCCTCTGGAAACACCATATATTTT
CASSVAGDIASGNTIYF
>NA|TRBV4-2|NA|TRBJ2-5
TGTGCCAGCAGCCCTCAGGGGTCCGGGGAGACCCAGTACTTC
CASSPQGSGETQYF
>NA|TRBV14|TRBD2|TRBJ2-3
TGTGCCAGCAGCCGCGGGGGGAGCACAGATACGCAGTATTTT
CASSRGGSTDTQYF
>NA|TRBV18|TRBD1|TRBJ2-7
TGTGCCAGCTCACATTCGACTGGGCAGGGGGCGTGGGAGCAGTACTTC
CASSHSTGQGAWEQYF
>NA|TRBV6-5|NA|TRBJ1-3
TGTGCCAGCAGTTACTCTCGACAGATCTCTGGAAACACCATATATTTT
CASSYSRQISGNTIYF
>NA|TRBV5-1|TRBD1|TRBJ2-1
TGCGCCAGCAGCCAGACAGGGGGCTCCTACAATGAGCAGTTCTTC
CASSQTGGSYNEQFF
>once|TRBV30|TRBD1|TRBJ2-7
TGTGCCTGGAGACAGGGGCGACGAGGCGAGCAGTACTTC
CAWRQGRRGEQYF
>once|TRBV7-2|TRBD2|TRBJ2-7
TGTGCCAGCAGCGTGGGGAGCGGGGCTCCCTACGAGCAGTACTTC
CASSVGSGAPYEQYF
>NA|TRBV28|TRBD1|TRBJ1-2
TGTGCCAGCACAACCGGGACAGTCAACTATGGCTACACCTTC
CASTTGTVNYGYTF
>NA|TRBV7-3|NA|TRBJ2-5
TGTGCCAGCAGCTCAGGTTCAGGGGAAGAGACCCAGTACTTC
CASSSGSGEETQYF
>NA|TRBV2|TRBD2|TRBJ2-7
TGTGCCAGCAGGGGTTCCCCCCTTTACACAGCGGGGTTCTCCTACGAGCAGTACTTC
CASRGSPLYTAGFSYEQYF
>NA|TRBV5-1|NA|TRBJ1-1
TGCGCCAGCAGCTTGGGGCAGGGGCCAAACACTGAAGCTTTCTTT
CASSLGQGPNTEAFF
>NA|TRBV12-3/TRBV12-4|NA|TRBJ2-7
TGTGCCAGCAGCTTAACAGGGATGCGGCAGTACTTC
CASSLTGMRQYF
>NA|TRBV29-1|TRBD1|TRBJ1-1
TGCAGCGTAGGGGACAGGTCTAACACTGAAGCTTTCTTT
CSVGDRSNTEAFF
>few|TRBV7-9|TRBD1|TRBJ1-2
TGTGCCAGCAGCTTAGATGGACAGGCCAACTATGGCTACACCTTC
CASSLDGQANYGYTF
>few|TRBV3-1/TRBV3-2|NA|TRBJ2-5
TGTGCCAGCAGCCTTGCTAGCGAGGGTGAGACCCAGTACTTC
CASSLASEGETQYF
>NA|TRBV4-1|TRBD2|TRBJ2-5
TGCGCCAGCAGCCCGGCCCCTAGCGGGGGCCAAGAGACCCAGTACTTC
CASSPAPSGGQETQYF
>NA|TRBV15|NA|TRBJ1-4
TGTGCCACCGAGGACAGAGCCTTCAAGAGGGGAAAACTGTTTTTT
CATEDRAFKRGKLFF
>NA|TRBV7-9|NA|TRBJ2-7
TGTGCCAGCAGCTTACGTAGAGGGATCTACGAGCAGTACTTC
CASSLRRGIYEQYF
>NA|TRBV5-8|TRBD1|TRBJ2-7
TGTGCCAGCAGCTTCCGGGACAGGGGCTCCTACGAGCAGTACTTC
CASSFRDRGSYEQYF
>once|TRBV24-1|TRBD1|TRBJ2-7
TGTGCCACCAGTGATGGACAGGTCTCCTACGAGCAGTACTTC
CATSDGQVSYEQYF
>NA|TRBV9|NA|TRBJ2-2
TGTGCCAGCAGCCCAGGCGTGGGGGGGCTCACCGGGGAGCTGTTTTTT
CASSPGVGGLTGELFF
>NA|TRBV2|TRBD2|TRBJ2-3
TGTGCCAGCTCACGATTACTAGCGGGCACAGATACGCAGTATTTT
CASSRLLAGTDTQYF
>NA|TRBV9|TRBD2|TRBJ2-3
TGTGCCAGCAGCAGGCTAGCGGGGACCATCACAGATACGCAGTATTTT
CASSRLAGTITDTQYF
>few|TRBV15|NA|TRBJ1-6
TGTGCCACCAGCAGAGATCCGCTCAGGGGACCCCTCCACTTT
CATSRDPLRGPLHF
>NA|TRBV4-1|NA|TRBJ1-4
TGCGCCAGCAGCCAAGATGTGGCAGGGACTAATGAAAAACTGTTTTTT
CASSQDVAGTNEKLFF
>NA|TRBV7-2|TRBD2|TRBJ2-2
TGTGCCACCGGACTAGCGGGGAACACCGGGGAGCTGTTTTTT
CATGLAGNTGELFF
>NA|TRBV6-6|TRBD2|TRBJ2-7
TGTGCCAGCAGACGGGGGGACGAGCAGTACTTC
CASRRGDEQYF
>NA|TRBV9|NA|TRBJ1-3
TGTGCCAGCAGCTCCGGGGACAACTCTGGAAACACCATATATTTT
CASSSGDNSGNTIYF
>NA|TRBV6-5|TRBD1|TRBJ1-4
TGTGCCAGCAATTATTGGGACAGGGAGAATGAAAAACTGTTTTTT
CASNYWDRENEKLFF
>NA|TRBV29-1|TRBD2|TRBJ2-3
TGCAGCGTTACTAGCGGGGGCACAGATACGCAGTATTTT
CSVTSGGTDTQYF
>NA|TRBV28|NA|TRBJ2-1
TGTGCCAGCAGTTTAGGCCGAGGGTTGGGCTCCTACAATGAGCAGTTCTTC
CASSLGRGLGSYNEQFF
>once|TRBV6-5|NA|TRBJ2-1
TGTGCCAGCAGCGGGGATACCTACAATGAGCAGTTCTTC
CASSGDTYNEQFF
>NA|TRBV2|TRBD1|TRBJ1-5
TGTGCCAGCAGTCCTAAGGACAGGGGGGGTCGCAATCAGCCCCAGCATTTT
CASSPKDRGGRNQPQHF
>NA|TRBV18|TRBD1|TRBJ2-1
TGTGCCAGCTCACCACTAAAACAGGGGACCTACAATGAGCAGTTCTTC
CASSPLKQGTYNEQFF
>NA|TRBV28|NA|TRBJ1-1
TGTGCCAGCAGTCCCGGGACATTATCCACTGAAGCTTTCTTT
CASSPGTLSTEAFF
>NA|TRBV18|TRBD1|TRBJ2-7
TGTGCCAGCTCACCTCCGACAGGGCAAAAGTACTTC
CASSPPTGQKYF
>NA|TRBV7-9|TRBD2|TRBJ2-2
TGTGCCAGCAGCCTGAGCGGGGGGGCCGGAGCCGGGGAGCTGTTTTTT
CASSLSGGAGAGELFF
>NA|TRBV4-1|NA|TRBJ2-2
TGCGCCAGCAGCCAAGGCGCCAGGAGGGTCGCCGGGGAGCTGTTTTTT
CASSQGARRVAGELFF
>NA|TRBV5-5|NA|TRBJ2-7
TGTGCCAGCAGCTGGACAGACCCCTACGAGCAGTACTTC
CASSWTDPYEQYF
>NA|TRBV30|TRBD1|TRBJ2-2
TGTGCCTGGAGTGGACAGGGGGACACCGGGGAGCTGTTTTTT
CAWSGQGDTGELFF
>NA|TRBV21-1|NA|TRBJ1-2
TGTGCCAGCAGCAAAGATAAAGGACAAAGAAACTATGGCTACACCTTC
CASSKDKGQRNYGYTF
>NA|TRBV6-6|NA|TRBJ1-5
TGTGCCAGCAGTCAGCGGCTGAATCAGCCCCAGCATTTT
CASSQRLNQPQHF
>NA|TRBV7-8|NA|TRBJ2-3
TGTGCCAGCAGCTCCGACATCCTCGGTGGGGATACGCAGTATTTT
CASSSDILGGDTQYF
>NA|TRBV9|NA|TRBJ1-2
TGTGCCAGCAGCGTAGAGGAGGGCTACTATGGCTACACCTTC
CASSVEEGYYGYTF